These T cell receptor beta chains were read from a single sample in a study of T cell changes during pregnancy in multiple sclerosis. This table comes from immunoSEQ multiplex PCR, and its TCRdb copy is limited to in-frame clones, with some not included. The sample yields approximately 30,000 clones, approximately 89% seen once. The starting material was CD4+ T cells from peripheral blood mononuclear cells, obtained in the second trimester of pregnancy. Source of these receptors: a female donor with multiple sclerosis, enrolled in a pregnancy study. CDR3s leave out the opening cysteine and the closing phenylalanine or tryptophan. The D gene is left open where the match is weak.

d_call cdr3_length v_call cdr3_aa
. 12 TRBV6-6 ASSYDRWGSPLH
. 12 TRBV9 ASSVGSFGTEAF
. 11 TRBV11-2 ASSLDQGDTQY
. 11 TRBV5-1 ASRQVQGRVAF
TRBD2 13 TRBV9 ASRASGANTDTQY
. 10 TRBV28 ASSRPGLTLH
. 11 TRBV11-2 ASSLGQIQPQH
. 12 TRBV9 ASSPQPGRYGYT
. 11 TRBV11-3 ASSLQGTHEQF
. 10 TRBV29-1 SVGGSTYEQY
. 11 TRBV10-1 ASSETGTGPQH
TRBD1 12 TRBV30 AWKKTGGGDTQY
TRBD1 12 TRBV7-9 ASSGQGVNSPLH
TRBD1 14 TRBV5-5 ASSLVGQGAYDGYT
. 9 TRBV29-1 SAHLGSEQY
TRBD2 14 TRBV7-2 ASSPERLALAGELF
. 10 TRBV6-6 ASSYSTREAF
TRBD2 13 TRBV7-3 ASSLTLAGAETQY
TRBD1 17 TRBV12-5 ASVLAPGQLSISNQPQH
. 12 TRBV6-6 ASSYRLGSGELF
TRBD1 11 TRBV30 AWEGGPNQPQH